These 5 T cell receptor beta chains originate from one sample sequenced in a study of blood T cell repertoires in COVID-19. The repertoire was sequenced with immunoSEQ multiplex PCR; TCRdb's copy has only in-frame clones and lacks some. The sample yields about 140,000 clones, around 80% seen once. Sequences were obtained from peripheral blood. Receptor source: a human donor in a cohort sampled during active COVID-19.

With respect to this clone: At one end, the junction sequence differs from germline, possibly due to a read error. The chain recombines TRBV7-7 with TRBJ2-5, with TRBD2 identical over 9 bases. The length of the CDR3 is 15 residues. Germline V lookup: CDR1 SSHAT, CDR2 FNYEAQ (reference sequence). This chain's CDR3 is CASSPAGGIQETQYF. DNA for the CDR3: TGTGCTAGCAGCCCAGCGGGGGGTATCCAAGAGACCCAGTACTTC.

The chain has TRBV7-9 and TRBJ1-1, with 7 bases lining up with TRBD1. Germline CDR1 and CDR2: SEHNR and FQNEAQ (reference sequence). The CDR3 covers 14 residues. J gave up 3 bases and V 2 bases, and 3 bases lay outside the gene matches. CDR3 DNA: TGTGCCAGCAGCTTAAGACAGGGAGACACTGAAGCTTTCTTT. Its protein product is CASSLRQGDTEAFF.

DNA of the CDR3: TGTGCCAGCAGCCAAGGGTTTACTAGTGAGCAGTTCTTC. Amino acid sequence: CASSQGFTSEQFF. The chain recombines TRBV3-1 (or the pseudogene TRBV3-2) with TRBJ2-1, with D possibly being TRBD2 (5 bases). CDR1 is LGHDT, CDR2 YNNKEL, per germline (reference sequence). The CDR3 contains 13 residues. V was cut by 1 base and J by 9 bases, with 10 bases left in between.

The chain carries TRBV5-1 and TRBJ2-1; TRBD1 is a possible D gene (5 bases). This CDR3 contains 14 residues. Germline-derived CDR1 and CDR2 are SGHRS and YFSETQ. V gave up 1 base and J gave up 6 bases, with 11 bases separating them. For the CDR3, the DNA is TGCGCCAGCAGCTTGAAAGGGGCCGGCAATGAGCAGTTCTTC. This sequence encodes CASSLKGAGNEQFF.

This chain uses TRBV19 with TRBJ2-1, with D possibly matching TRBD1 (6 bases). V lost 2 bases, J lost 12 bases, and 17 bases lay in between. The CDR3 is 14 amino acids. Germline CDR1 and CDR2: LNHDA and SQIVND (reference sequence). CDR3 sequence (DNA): TGTGCCAGTAGTATACGGGACACCCGGCGATCGCAGTTCTTC. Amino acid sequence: CASSIRDTRRSQFF.